This paragraph reports one TCR beta chain. Its antigen is unknown. The sample is drawn from a study of shared clonotypes between healthy human individuals. Study summary: The plates for each donor numbered three CD4 naive, three CD4 memory, two CD8 naive and one CD8 memory.

Template for every sorted-subset replicate PCR totaled about 200 ng DNA, roughly 30,000 T cell genomes. TCRdb keeps only in-frame clones here, not all; method: immunoSEQ multiplex PCR. Counted here are 1.5 million to 2.5 million clones, just under 95% occurring once; the ten biggest clones make up approximately 1%. CDR1 SGHDT and CDR2 YYEEEE come from the germline V gene. V dropped 3 bases and J dropped 7 bases, with 13 bases sitting between them. This CDR3 has 13 amino acids. CD45RO-negative, CCR7-selected cells formed the naive CD8 fraction, which excluded terminally differentiated effector memory CD45RA+ cells. Nashville, Tennessee was home to all donors, each a Caucasian adult. Findings and limits, study-wide: In contrast to clonotypes shared by all four donors, non-shared clonotypes had lower generation probabilities.

This TCR was sampled from a man between 18 and 35 years old in good health. The sample consisted of naive CD8+ T cells sorted from blood. The rearrangement joins TRBV5-6 to TRBJ1-1; a weak D match, TRBD1 (5 bases). The CDR3 reads CASSSPQGLEAFF. The DNA for the CDR3 is TGTGCCAGCAGCTCACCCCAGGGACTTGAAGCTTTCTTT.